The clone carrying this TCR beta chain has a handful of counts. Its antigen remains unknown. Arm-PCR of CDR3 regions with iRepertoire HTBI primers generated TCR beta libraries. TCRdb called the multiplex PCR reads again in MiXCR, with one record for every CDR3 protein. The sample has about 400,000 distinct CDR3 sequences; around 21% are singletons. This sample is part of a study of regulatory T cells in long-lasting Graves disease. Study-wide results and limits: Between persistent patients, about 2,500 public clonotypes were shared, exceeding the roughly 940 shared between new patients. Preferential use of TRBV28, TRBJ1-2 and TRBJ2-5 was seen in persistent disease.

V was pared by 6 bases and J by 0 bases, with 12 bases between. Germline V gene data show CDR1 as DFQATT and CDR2 as SNEGSKA (reference sequence). This CDR3 has 14 amino acids. The time point: persistent/refractory GD, antithyroid drugs over 5 years with positive TRAb. Generation of the TCR library employed RNA extracted from PBMCs. Patients were enrolled at an endocrinology department in Xi'an, China. V gene TRBV20-1 combines with J gene TRBJ1-5; D uncertain. This clonotype was sampled from a female donor with Graves disease. The sequencing here drew on peripheral blood mononuclear cells (PBMCs), taken when the disease was refractory, from a patient treated with antithyroid drugs. CDR3 in amino acids: CSALPEDSNQPQHF. CDR3 nucleotide sequence: TGCAGTGCCCTACCAGAAGATAGCAATCAGCCCCAGCATTTT.